Detailed here is one T cell receptor (beta chain). Its binding antigen is unknown. Qualities for individual bases were not recorded, and no much larger clone is one base off. The immunoSEQ Assay, a bias-controlled multiplex PCR, was used to amplify TCRbeta CDR3 regions from genomic DNA. Under the source paper's analysis protocol: The number of nucleated cells in each sample was estimated from the amplification of reference gene primers within the assay. To quantify the absolute abundance of each unique TCRbeta CDR3 rearrangement, sequence reads were collapsed and filtered. Productive Simpson clonality was computed per sample as the square root of Simpson's diversity index over productive rearrangements. TCRdb provides this immuneACCESS table in a form limited to in-frame rearrangements. Some clones are lacking; in checked studies, under half of them reflect an unresolved V gene, and why the rest are absent is not known. That table gives V, J and clone size, and the DNA gave D and trimming. The sample table contains more than 95,000 clones; only one count was recorded for more than 75% of them. The ten largest make up 20% to 30% of the sample.

These data belong to a study of blood T cell repertoires in COVID-19 (dated by TCRdb to 2018 to 2021). For the study in its entirety: Collaborator samples came from the United States, Italy and Spain and covered acute and convalescent phases of COVID-19. The prospective study material was composed of cDNA or gDNA derived from T cells, B-cell-depleted T cells, or PBMCs. The dataset comprised deeply sampled blood TCRbeta repertoires from subjects exposed to, actively infected with, or recovered from COVID-19. The repertoires were made available in a free public database intended to serve as a resource for research on the immune response to SARS-CoV-2. The samples were drawn from the first 160 participants of the ongoing ImmuneRACE study and from 1,254 subjects provided by 6 global collaborators. The sample metadata nearly always contained a de-identified subject ID, COVID-19 status, age in years and sex. Where HLA class I and class II types were available, the types were taken from metadata supplied by the sample provider, not from assay-based typing. Broader findings and caveats from the paper: How much clinical and demographic metadata was included differed by source and by participant, and the metadata was provided uncurated.

V and J lose 0 bases and 9 bases, and a span of 12 bases separates them. CDR1 and CDR2 (LNHDA, SQIVND) derive from the germline V gene (reference sequence). The CDR3, cysteine through phenylalanine, is 15 amino acids long. The sequence is cut down to CDR3 DNA, 45 bases in frame from base 1. The collaborating institutions used their own protocols to collect whole blood in K2EDTA tubes. For TCRbeta analysis, collaborators shipped samples in one of three forms: frozen whole blood, isolated PBMCs, or DNA extracted from either of those sample types. The sample consisted of peripheral blood. The chain is assembled from TRBV19 and TRBJ1-6; the best D guess is TRBD1, with 6 bases matching. The TCR comes from a man in his sixties with acute or convalescent COVID-19. The bases are TGTGCCAGTAGTATAGAGGAGACAGGCCTTTCACCCCTCCACTTT. Its protein reads: CASSIEETGLSPLHF.